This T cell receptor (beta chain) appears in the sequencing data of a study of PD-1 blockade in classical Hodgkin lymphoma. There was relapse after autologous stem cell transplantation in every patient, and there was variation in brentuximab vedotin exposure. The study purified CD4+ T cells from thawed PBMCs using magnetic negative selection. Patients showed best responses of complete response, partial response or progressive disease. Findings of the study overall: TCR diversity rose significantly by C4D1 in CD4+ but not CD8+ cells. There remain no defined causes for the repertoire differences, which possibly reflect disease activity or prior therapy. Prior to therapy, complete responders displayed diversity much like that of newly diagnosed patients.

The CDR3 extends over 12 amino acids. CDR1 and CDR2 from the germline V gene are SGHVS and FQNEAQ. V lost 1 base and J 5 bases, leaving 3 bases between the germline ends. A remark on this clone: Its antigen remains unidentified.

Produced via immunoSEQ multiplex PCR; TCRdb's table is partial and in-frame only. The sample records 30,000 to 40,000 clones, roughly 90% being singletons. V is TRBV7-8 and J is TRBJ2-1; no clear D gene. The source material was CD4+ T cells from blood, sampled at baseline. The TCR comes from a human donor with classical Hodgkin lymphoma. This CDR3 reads CASSLGNNEQFF. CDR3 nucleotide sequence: TGTGCCAGCAGCTTAGGTAACAATGAGCAGTTCTTC.